This TCR beta chain was captured in a study of shared T cell receptors in the human thymus. Concerning this clone: Other DNA sequences in the sample encode the same CDR3.

The assay was immunoSEQ multiplex PCR, and TCRdb's table has in-frame clones only and misses some. The sample carries approximately 760,000 clones, approximately 85% recorded once. The same sample was also used in a study of human thymus T cells. That source reports: Resections that were taken during corrective heart surgery supplied the thymus tissue. Thymic and blood repertoires showed apparently biased V and J gene usage.

Material: thymocytes. The source is a girl less than two years old with a congenital heart defect.

In DNA, the CDR3 is TGTGCCAGCAGTTACGGAAGGGGGCCCTACGAGCAGTACTTC. Translating gives CASSYGRGPYEQYF. The J gene is TRBJ2-7, the V gene TRBV6-5, with 7 nucleotides matching TRBD1. The length of the CDR3 is 14 residues. In germline, CDR1 is MNHEY, CDR2 SVGAGI. V was clipped by 2 bases and J by 2 bases; unmatched bases: 3.